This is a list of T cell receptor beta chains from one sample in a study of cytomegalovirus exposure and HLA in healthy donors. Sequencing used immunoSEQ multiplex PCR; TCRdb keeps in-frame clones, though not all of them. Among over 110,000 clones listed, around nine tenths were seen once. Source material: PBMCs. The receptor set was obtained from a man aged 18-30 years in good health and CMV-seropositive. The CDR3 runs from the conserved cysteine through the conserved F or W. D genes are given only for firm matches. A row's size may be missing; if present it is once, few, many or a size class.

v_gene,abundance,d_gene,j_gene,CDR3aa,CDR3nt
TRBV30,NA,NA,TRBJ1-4,CAAGVGMGTNEKLFF,TGTGCCGCCGGGGTGGGAATGGGAACTAATGAAAAACTGTTTTTT
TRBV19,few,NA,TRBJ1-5,CASIPNGRGGNQPQHF,TGTGCCAGCATCCCGAATGGAAGGGGCGGCAATCAGCCCCAGCATTTT
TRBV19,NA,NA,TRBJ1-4,CASSIERGYGEKLFF,TGTGCCAGTAGTATAGAAAGGGGGTACGGTGAAAAACTGTTTTTT
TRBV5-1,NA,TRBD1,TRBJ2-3,CASSTTGVDTQYF,TGCGCCAGCAGCACGACAGGGGTAGATACGCAGTATTTT
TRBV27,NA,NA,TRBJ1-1,CASSLYRDTEAFF,TGTGCCAGCAGTTTATACAGGGACACTGAAGCTTTCTTT
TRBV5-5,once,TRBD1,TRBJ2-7,CASSGTTGSGEQYF,TGTGCCAGCAGCGGAACGACAGGGTCGGGCGAGCAGTACTTC
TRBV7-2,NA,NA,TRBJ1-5,CASSLRTGNDQPQHF,TGTGCCAGCAGCTTAAGAACAGGGAATGATCAGCCCCAGCATTTT
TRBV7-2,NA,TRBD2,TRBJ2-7,CASSLVLAGSYEQYF,TGTGCCAGCAGCTTAGTGTTAGCGGGGAGCTACGAGCAGTACTTC
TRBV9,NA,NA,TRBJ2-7,CASSVGVPPTYEQYF,TGTGCCAGCAGCGTAGGAGTTCCCCCTACCTACGAGCAGTACTTC
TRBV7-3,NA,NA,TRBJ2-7,CASSLYSRGYEQYF,TGTGCCAGCAGCTTATACAGCCGGGGGTACGAGCAGTACTTC
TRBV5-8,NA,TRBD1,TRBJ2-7,CASSLEGQGLYEQYF,TGTGCCAGCAGCTTGGAGGGACAGGGGTTGTACGAGCAGTACTTC
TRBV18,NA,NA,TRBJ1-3,CASSPQGVGNTIYF,TGTGCCAGCTCACCACAAGGGGTTGGAAACACCATATATTTT
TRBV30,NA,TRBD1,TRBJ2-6,CACSGTGPSGANVLTF,TGTGCCTGCTCCGGGACAGGGCCCTCTGGGGCCAACGTCCTGACTTTC
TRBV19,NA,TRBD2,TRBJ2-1,CASSSPGTSGVGEQFF,TGTGCCAGTAGTAGCCCCGGGACTAGCGGGGTTGGTGAGCAGTTCTTC
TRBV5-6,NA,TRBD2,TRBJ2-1,CASSPTLAGDVNEQFF,TGTGCCAGCAGCCCCACACTAGCGGGAGATGTGAATGAGCAGTTCTTC
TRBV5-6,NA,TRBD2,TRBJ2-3,CASSPASGSTDTQYF,TGTGCCAGCAGCCCCGCTAGCGGGAGTACAGATACGCAGTATTTT
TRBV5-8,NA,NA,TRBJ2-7,CASSGGLGTYEQYF,TGTGCCAGCAGCGGGGGACTGGGTACCTACGAGCAGTACTTC
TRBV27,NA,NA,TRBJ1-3,CASGPGWGGGGNTIYF,TGTGCCAGCGGTCCGGGGTGGGGGGGAGGTGGAAACACCATATATTTT
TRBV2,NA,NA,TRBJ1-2,CASSEIIPTLNYGYTF,TGTGCCAGCAGTGAAATAATCCCCACTCTTAACTATGGCTACACCTTC
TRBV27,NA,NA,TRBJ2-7,CASSPGSSYEQYF,TGTGCCAGCAGCCCAGGGTCCTCCTACGAGCAGTACTTC
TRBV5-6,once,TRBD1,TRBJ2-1,CASSRGTGLYNEQFF,TGTGCCAGCAGCCGAGGGACAGGGCTATACAATGAGCAGTTCTTC
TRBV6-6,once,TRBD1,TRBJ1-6,CASSYSTGGGSPLHF,TGTGCCAGCAGTTACAGCACAGGGGGAGGATCACCCCTCCACTTT
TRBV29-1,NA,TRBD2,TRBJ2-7,CSVRASGMSYEQYF,TGCAGCGTTCGGGCTAGCGGGATGTCCTACGAGCAGTACTTC
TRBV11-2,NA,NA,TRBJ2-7,CASSLSPSYEQYF,TGTGCCAGCAGCTTATCCCCTTCCTACGAGCAGTACTTC
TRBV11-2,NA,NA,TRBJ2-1,CASSLEGQSSYNEQFF,TGTGCCAGCAGCTTAGAAGGACAGAGCTCCTACAATGAGCAGTTCTTC
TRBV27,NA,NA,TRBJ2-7,CASSRRDTHSYEQYF,TGTGCCAGCAGTCGCCGGGACACCCACTCCTACGAGCAGTACTTC
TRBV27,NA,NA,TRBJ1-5,CASSFIPGVGQPQHF,TGTGCCAGCAGTTTCATACCAGGGGTGGGACAGCCCCAGCATTTT
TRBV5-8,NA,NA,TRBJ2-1,CASSLTGFAMVF,TGTGCCAGCAGCCTGACAGGTTTCGCGATGGTCTTC
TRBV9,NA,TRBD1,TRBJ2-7,CASSVEGTETYEQYF,TGTGCCAGCAGCGTAGAAGGGACAGAAACATACGAGCAGTACTTC